A single sample gave rise to the 14 T cell receptor beta chains below, sequenced in a study of molecular identifiers for immune sequencing clone quantification. TCRdb itself ran the PCR reads through MiXCR, one entry per CDR3 protein. The data hold roughly 320,000 distinct CDR3 sequences, with roughly 23% observed a single time. Sequenced material: naive CD8+ T cells from blood, with Jurkat cell RNA spiked in. Subset defined: FACS-sorted CD8+CD4-CCR7+CD45RA+ naive T cells. The receptor set was obtained from a human donor in good health. Some libraries in this study had Jurkat cell RNA spiked in.

Comments on this clonotype: One base away lies a much larger clone, so this may be a sequencing read error. The V call is TRBV20-1, the J call TRBJ1-1; D possibly corresponds to TRBD1 (5 bases). Germline CDR1 reads DFQATT; CDR2 reads SNEGSKA (reference sequence). The CDR3 totals 14 residues. The CDR3 region is CSTRDVDMNTEAFF. In DNA, the CDR3 is TGCAGTACTAGAGATGTGGACATGAACACTGAAGCTTTCTTT.

The V and J genes are TRBV5-6 and TRBJ2-1; TRBD2 might be the D (7 bases). Germline CDR1 reads SGHDT; CDR2 reads YYEEEE. CDR3 length: 17 amino acids. Deletions cut 3 bases from V and 0 bases from J, with 16 bases between. The CDR3: CASSWGGATSSYNEQFF. In DNA form, the CDR3 reads TGTGCCAGCAGCTGGGGGGGGGCTACGAGCTCCTACAATGAGCAGTTCTTC. Together with reference TRBV5-6 and TRBJ2-1, the CDR3 gives the full variable domain: DAGVTQSPTHLIKTRGQQVTLRCSPKSGHDTVSWYQQALGQGPQFIFQYYEEEERQRGNFPDRFSGHQFPNYSSELNVNALLLGDSALYLCASSWGGATSSYNEQFFGPGTRLTVL.

This chain uses TRBV7-7 with TRBJ2-5, with 12 bases identical to TRBD2. V lost 1 base to trimming and J lost 5 bases; unmatched junction nucleotides: 11. This CDR3 comprises 18 residues. Germline-derived CDR1 and CDR2 are SSHAT and FNYEAQ (reference sequence). In nucleotides, the CDR3 is TGTGCCAGCAGCTTAGTGGTGGCTAGCGGGGGGGCCCACGAGACCCAGTACTTC. Protein: CASSLVVASGGAHETQYF.

About this clonotype itself: A much larger clone sits a single nucleotide away, making a read error possible. The CDR3, as DNA: TGTGCCAGCAGTTACTCGGGAGGCCCAGATACGCAGCATTTT. Translating it yields CASSYSGGPDTQHF. The genes are TRBV6-5 and TRBJ2-3; D call uncertain. The DNA end lines up better with TRBJ1-5; the J call may be wrong. Germline CDR1 reads MNHEY; CDR2 reads SVGAGI. The CDR3 contains 14 residues.

This clonotype was seen only a few times. V and J are TRBV20-1 and TRBJ2-7, with D possibly matching TRBD2 (7 bases). The CDR3 spans 13 residues. Germline V CDR1 and CDR2: DFQATT, SNEGSKA (reference sequence). Trimming cost V 1 base and J 6 bases, with 13 bases left between them. CDR3 sequence reads: CSARAGGGLEQYF. CDR3 in DNA: TGCAGTGCTAGAGCTGGGGGGGGGCTCGAGCAGTACTTC.

A remark on this clonotype: A much larger clonotype is one base distant, so this may be a read error. V gene TRBV28 combines with J gene TRBJ1-5; perhaps TRBD1 as D (6 bases). The CDR3 totals 13 residues. Germline CDR1 MDHEN, CDR2 SYDVKM. With 4 bases removed from V and 6 bases from J, the gap between germline ends came to 10 bases. This chain's CDR3 is CASSSRGVQPQHF. Written as DNA, the CDR3 is TGTGCCAGCAGTTCCAGGGGAGTTCAGCCCCAGCATTTT. Together with reference TRBV28 and TRBJ1-5, the CDR3 gives the full variable domain: DVKVTQSSRYLVKRTGEKVFLECVQDMDHENMFWYRQDPGLGLRLIYFSYDVKMKEKGDIPEGYSVSREKKERFSLILESASTNQTSMYLCASSSRGVQPQHFGDGTRLSIL.

About this clonotype: This may come from a read error, since a much larger clone is one base off. Likely a read error: the CDR3 ends without its conserved phenylalanine or tryptophan. This sequence joins TRBV11-2 and TRBJ1-2; the D is unclear. Trimming took 1 base from V and 4 from J, leaving 7 bases between them. The germline V gene encodes CDR1 SGHAT and CDR2 FQNNGV. The CDR3 sequence is 13 residues long. The chain's CDR3 is CASSLGQAYGYTI. CDR3 in DNA: TGTGCCAGCAGCTTAGGCCAGGCCTATGGCTACACCATC.

This clonotype was detected ten times or more. The rearrangement links TRBV7-9 to TRBJ1-1; TRBD1 might be the D (5 bases). With 5 bases removed from V and 5 bases from J, the gap between germline ends came to 15 bases. Germline V gives CDR1 SEHNR, CDR2 FQNEAQ (reference sequence). CDR3 length: 14 residues. CDR3 sequence: CASSQTEMLTEAFF. For the CDR3, the DNA is TGTGCCAGCAGCCAGACAGAGATGCTGACTGAAGCTTTCTTT.

This clonotype has a count of ten or more. V gene TRBV9 combines with J gene TRBJ2-3; maybe TRBD2 (6 bases). The CDR3 loop spans 15 amino acids. V was shortened by 6 bases and J by 2 bases, with 16 bases between the two germline ends. Germline V CDR1 and CDR2: SGDLS, YYNGEE. CDR3 residues: CASTSGAGLTDTQYF. The DNA for the CDR3 is TGTGCCAGCACCAGTGGTGCGGGGCTCACAGATACGCAGTATTTT.

This clonotype was recorded many times. This chain joins TRBV29-1 and TRBJ2-2; TRBD1 aligns across 8 bases. The CDR3 loop spans 12 amino acids. Unmatched junction bases numbered 3, after V lost 7 bases and J lost 5 bases. Germline V gene data show CDR1 as SQVTM and CDR2 as ANQGSEA. CDR3 sequence reads: CSATGETGELFF. CDR3 bases: TGCAGCGCGACAGGGGAAACCGGGGAGCTGTTTTTT.

Regarding this clonotype: Just one base apart from a much larger clone, this may be a read error. This chain links TRBV6-2 or TRBV6-3 with TRBJ1-5; 7 bases match TRBD1. The J call could be wrong; TRBJ2-3 is a better fit for the DNA end. There are 13 residues in the CDR3. Germline V gene data show CDR1 as MNHEY and CDR2 as SVGEGT. The CDR3 is CASSYPWGQPQYF. CDR3 bases: TGTGCCAGCAGTTACCCTTGGGGACAGCCCCAGTATTTT.

This clonotype was observed at least ten times. The chain's CDR3 is CASSYLAGVNEQFF. For the CDR3, the DNA is TGTGCCAGCAGTTACCTAGCGGGAGTCAATGAGCAGTTCTTC. The chain couples TRBV6-6 to TRBJ2-1; 10 bases fit TRBD2. The V and J ends lost 2 bases and 6 bases, in that order; junction bases with no gene match: 1. Germline V gives CDR1 MNHNY, CDR2 SVGAGI (reference sequence). CDR3 length: 14 residues.

This clonotype was counted a single time. A much larger clone lies one base from this, so it may be a read error. The CDR3 coding sequence is TGTGCCTGGAGGCCCCCGGGGGCGTCTGAAGCTCTCTTT. This gives the protein CAWRPPGASEALF. The chain links TRBV30 to TRBJ1-1; D is perhaps TRBD1 (6 bases). Germline values: CDR1 GTSNPN, CDR2 SVGIG (reference sequence). There are 13 residues in the CDR3.

This clonotype was picked up many times. V gene TRBV13 combines with J gene TRBJ1-5, with 9 bases aligning to TRBD1. Per the germline V gene, CDR1 is PRHDT and CDR2 is FYEKMQ (reference sequence). The ends lost 0 bases at V and 6 bases at J; junction bases unmatched: 6. The length of the CDR3 is 16 residues. The CDR3 spells CASSLGLQGARQPQHF. For the CDR3, the DNA is TGTGCCAGCAGCTTAGGCCTACAGGGGGCGCGTCAGCCCCAGCATTTT. The full variable domain, in which reference TRBV13 and TRBJ1-5 provide the parts outside the CDR3, is AAGVIQSPRHLIKEKRETATLKCYPIPRHDTVYWYQQGPGQDPQFLISFYEKMQSDKGSIPDRFSAQQFSDYHSELNMSSLELGDSALYFCASSLGLQGARQPQHFGDGTRLSIL.